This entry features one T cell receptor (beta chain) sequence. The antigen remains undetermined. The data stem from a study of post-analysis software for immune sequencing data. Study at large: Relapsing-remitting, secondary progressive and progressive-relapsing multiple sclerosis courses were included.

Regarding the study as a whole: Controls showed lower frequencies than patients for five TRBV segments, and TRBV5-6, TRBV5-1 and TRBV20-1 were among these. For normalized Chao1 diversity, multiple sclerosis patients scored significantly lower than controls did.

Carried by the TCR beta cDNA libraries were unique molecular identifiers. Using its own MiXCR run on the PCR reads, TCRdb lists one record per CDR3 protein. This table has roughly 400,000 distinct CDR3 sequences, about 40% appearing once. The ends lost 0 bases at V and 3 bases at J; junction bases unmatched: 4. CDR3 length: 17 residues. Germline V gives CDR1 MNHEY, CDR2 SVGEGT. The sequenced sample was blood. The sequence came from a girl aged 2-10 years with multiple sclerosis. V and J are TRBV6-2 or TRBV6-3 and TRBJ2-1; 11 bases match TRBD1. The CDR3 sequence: CASSYSTGTGGYNEQFF. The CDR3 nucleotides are TGTGCCAGCAGTTACTCGACTGGGACAGGGGGCTACAATGAGCAGTTCTTC.